A selection of T cell receptor beta chains follows, all from one sample in a study of OX40 agonist ivuxolimab in advanced cancers. Using immunoSEQ multiplex PCR, the repertoire was profiled, and TCRdb retains in-frame clones only, with some absent. The sample consists of around 100,000 clones, 75% to 90% of them appearing once. This sample comprised CD4+ or CD8+ T cells sorted from blood, obtained in a trial of the OX40 agonist ivuxolimab. Receptor source: an adult with an advanced solid tumor such as melanoma, head and neck, liver or kidney cancer. Each CDR3 is given with its conserved first and last residue. Each record gives: CDR3 DNA, CDR3 protein, V gene, clone size, D gene, J gene. D genes are given only for firm matches. Clone size is stated in some rows and not others, as once, few, many or a class when expanded.

CDR3nt: TGCAGCGTTGTGTCCGGGGAGCTGTTTTTT
CDR3aa: CSVVSGELFF
v_gene: TRBV29-1
abundance: -
d_gene: -
j_gene: TRBJ2-2

CDR3nt: TGCGCCAGCAGCCAATCAGGGGACGCTGAAGCTTTCTTT
CDR3aa: CASSQSGDAEAFF
v_gene: TRBV4-3
abundance: -
d_gene: -
j_gene: TRBJ1-1

CDR3nt: TGTGCCAGCTCACCGGCAGGGAAAGAGACCCAGTACTTC
CDR3aa: CASSPAGKETQYF
v_gene: TRBV18
abundance: -
d_gene: -
j_gene: TRBJ2-5

CDR3nt: TGTGCCAGCAGTTACTCCTTTACGAGTAATTCACCCCTCCACTTT
CDR3aa: CASSYSFTSNSPLHF
v_gene: TRBV6-5
abundance: -
d_gene: -
j_gene: TRBJ1-6

CDR3nt: TGTGCCAGCAGCCCTAACTACGGAAGAACAGAGACCCAGTACTTC
CDR3aa: CASSPNYGRTETQYF
v_gene: TRBV7-6
abundance: -
d_gene: -
j_gene: TRBJ2-5

CDR3nt: TGTGCCATCAGTGAGCCCCCCCTAGCGGGGGGTTACAATGAGCAGTTCTTC
CDR3aa: CAISEPPLAGGYNEQFF
v_gene: TRBV10-3
abundance: -
d_gene: TRBD2
j_gene: TRBJ2-1

CDR3nt: TGTGCCAGCAGCTTGATCCGGTCCGGCGGAGAGCAGTACTTC
CDR3aa: CASSLIRSGGEQYF
v_gene: TRBV11-1
abundance: -
d_gene: -
j_gene: TRBJ2-7

CDR3nt: TGTGCCAGCAGTTTCTCGGGGGCGAACACCGGGGAGCTGTTTTTT
CDR3aa: CASSFSGANTGELFF
v_gene: TRBV28
abundance: -
d_gene: -
j_gene: TRBJ2-2

CDR3nt: TGTGCCAGCTCCCCTAACCGACAGGGGCGGGGTGAAAAACTGTTTTTT
CDR3aa: CASSPNRQGRGEKLFF
v_gene: TRBV18
abundance: -
d_gene: TRBD1
j_gene: TRBJ1-4

CDR3nt: TGCGCCAGCAGCCAAGTGAGGGGGGTATACGAGCAGTACTTC
CDR3aa: CASSQVRGVYEQYF
v_gene: TRBV4-1
abundance: -
d_gene: -
j_gene: TRBJ2-7

CDR3nt: TGTGCCAGCAGCCCGCTAATAGGACAGGGAGGCGCTTTCTTT
CDR3aa: CASSPLIGQGGAFF
v_gene: TRBV7-3
abundance: few
d_gene: TRBD1
j_gene: TRBJ1-1

CDR3nt: TGCGCCAGCAGCCAAGAGCTATCTTTAGCGGGGGGGTTCACAGATACGCAGTATTTT
CDR3aa: CASSQELSLAGGFTDTQYF
v_gene: TRBV4-3
abundance: -
d_gene: TRBD2
j_gene: TRBJ2-3

CDR3nt: TGTGCCAGCAGCTGGGGGACAGGGGATAATGAAAAACTGTTTTTT
CDR3aa: CASSWGTGDNEKLFF
v_gene: TRBV7-9
abundance: once
d_gene: TRBD1
j_gene: TRBJ1-4

CDR3nt: TGTGCCAGCAGCTTATCAGGGGTGAACACTGAAGCTTTCTTT
CDR3aa: CASSLSGVNTEAFF
v_gene: TRBV11-3
abundance: once
d_gene: -
j_gene: TRBJ1-1

CDR3nt: TGCGCCAGCAGCCAAGATGGAAGTCAGCCCCAGCATTTT
CDR3aa: CASSQDGSQPQHF
v_gene: TRBV4-3
abundance: once
d_gene: -
j_gene: TRBJ1-5

CDR3nt: TGTGCCAGCTCATCCGGACAGGGGACGGGGCAGCCCCAGCATTTT
CDR3aa: CASSSGQGTGQPQHF
v_gene: TRBV18
abundance: -
d_gene: TRBD1
j_gene: TRBJ1-5

CDR3nt: TGCGCCAGCAGCCAAGATAGACTAGCGGCCGGGGAGCTGTTTTTT
CDR3aa: CASSQDRLAAGELFF
v_gene: TRBV4-3
abundance: -
d_gene: TRBD2
j_gene: TRBJ2-2

CDR3nt: TGTGCCAGCAGTCCCCGCCTTAGTGGTTTTCTTAACAATGAGCAGTTCTTC
CDR3aa: CASSPRLSGFLNNEQFF
v_gene: TRBV27
abundance: -
d_gene: -
j_gene: TRBJ2-1

CDR3nt: TGTGCCAGCAGTGAAATGCTAGCGGGGGGGTACTACGAGCAGTACTTC
CDR3aa: CASSEMLAGGYYEQYF
v_gene: TRBV6-1
abundance: -
d_gene: TRBD2
j_gene: TRBJ2-7

CDR3nt: TGCGCCAGCAGCCTCCAGACAGAAGGCAACACTGAAGCTTTCTTT
CDR3aa: CASSLQTEGNTEAFF
v_gene: TRBV5-1
abundance: -
d_gene: -
j_gene: TRBJ1-1

CDR3nt: TGTGCCAGCAGCTTGTTACAGGTCAGCTCTGGGGCCAACGTCCTGACTTTC
CDR3aa: CASSLLQVSSGANVLTF
v_gene: TRBV5-6
abundance: -
d_gene: -
j_gene: TRBJ2-6

CDR3nt: TGTGCCAGCAGCCGGCCTTCAGGAAACACTGAAGCTTTCTTT
CDR3aa: CASSRPSGNTEAFF
v_gene: TRBV6-5
abundance: -
d_gene: -
j_gene: TRBJ1-1